This TCR beta chain was captured in a study of blood T cell repertoires in COVID-19. This CDR3 region has 13 residues. Germline V gives CDR1 SNHLY, CDR2 FYNNEI. V lost 6 bases and J 5 bases, leaving 8 bases between the germline ends. The assay was immunoSEQ multiplex PCR, and TCRdb's table has in-frame clones only and misses some. The profile shows under 200,000 clones, roughly 90% of them singletons. The sequenced material came from PBMCs or T cells enriched from blood (not recorded which). This chain joins TRBV2 and TRBJ1-6; perhaps TRBD1 as D (5 bases). The receptor's source is a woman in her 50s who had recovered from COVID-19. CDR3 sequence: CASRAQDNSPLHF. CDR3 DNA sequence: TGTGCCAGCAGGGCACAGGATAATTCACCCCTCCACTTT.